These T cell receptor beta chains were read from a single sample in a study of human T cells and chemical hapten exposure. TCRdb re-derived calls from the 5' RACE reads in MiXCR, one entry per CDR3 protein. The sample has about 81,000 distinct CDR3 sequences; 15% to 20% are singletons. Source of these receptors: a female donor in good health. Each CDR3 is given with its conserved first and last residue. A D gene is named only where the DNA matches it firmly. Rows may omit the clone size; those that give it use once, few, many or a size class.

V gene	D gene	J gene	clone size	CDR3 protein	CDR3 DNA
TRBV6-1	TRBD1	TRBJ2-4	few	CASSEEKGAVNRAKNIQYF	TGTGCCAGCAGTGAAGAGAAGGGGGCTGTGAATCGAGCCAAAAACATTCAGTACTTC
TRBV24-1	TRBD1	TRBJ1-5	.	CATSEGTGRLFDQPQHF	TGTGCCACCAGTGAGGGGACAGGGCGCCTGTTCGATCAGCCCCAGCATTTT
TRBV12-3/TRBV12-4	TRBD1	TRBJ2-5	many	CASRSYDLGGPAQETQYF	TGTGCCAGCAGATCCTACGACCTAGGGGGCCCCGCCCAAGAGACCCAGTACTTC
TRBV7-2	TRBD1	TRBJ1-4	few	CASRGTGVANEKLFF	TGTGCCAGCAGGGGGACAGGGGTGGCTAATGAAAAACTGTTTTTT
TRBV6-5	.	TRBJ1-6	.	CASSYTVPGASSSYNSPLHF	TGTGCCAGCAGTTACACCGTGCCAGGGGCTTCGAGCTCCTATAATTCACCCCTCCACTTT
TRBV5-4	.	TRBJ2-5	few	CASSFDERETQYF	TGTGCCAGCAGCTTTGACGAAAGAGAGACCCAGTACTTC
TRBV5-5	.	TRBJ1-2	.	CASSTQGSGYGYTF	TGTGCCAGCAGCACACAGGGTAGTGGCTATGGCTACACCTTC
TRBV29-1	.	TRBJ2-5	few	CSVGALVADQETQYF	TGCAGCGTTGGCGCCCTTGTAGCGGACCAAGAGACCCAGTACTTC
TRBV28	TRBD1	TRBJ1-1	.	CASSFPLTGGKTEAFF	TGTGCCAGCAGTTTTCCGCTGACAGGGGGGAAGACTGAAGCTTTCTTT
TRBV5-6	.	TRBJ2-1	few	CASSLARNSNEQFF	TGTGCCAGCAGCTTGGCCCGGAACAGCAATGAGCAGTTCTTC